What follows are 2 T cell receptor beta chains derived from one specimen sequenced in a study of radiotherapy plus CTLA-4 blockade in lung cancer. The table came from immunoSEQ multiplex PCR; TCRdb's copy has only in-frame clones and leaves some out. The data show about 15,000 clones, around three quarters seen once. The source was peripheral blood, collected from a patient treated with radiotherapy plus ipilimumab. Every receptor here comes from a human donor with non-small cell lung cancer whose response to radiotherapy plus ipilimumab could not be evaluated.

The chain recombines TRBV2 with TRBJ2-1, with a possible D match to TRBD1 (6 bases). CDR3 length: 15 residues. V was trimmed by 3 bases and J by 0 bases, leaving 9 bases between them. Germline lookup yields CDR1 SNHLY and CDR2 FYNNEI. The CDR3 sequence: CASSEEGGSYNEQFF. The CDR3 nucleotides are TGTGCCAGCAGTGAGGAAGGGGGCTCCTACAATGAGCAGTTCTTC.

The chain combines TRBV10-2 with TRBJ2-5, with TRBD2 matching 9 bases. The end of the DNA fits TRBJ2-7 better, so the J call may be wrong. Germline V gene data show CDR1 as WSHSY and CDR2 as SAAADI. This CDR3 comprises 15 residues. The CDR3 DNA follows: TGCGCCAGCAGTGAGAGCGGGACTAGCAGGAACGAGCAGTACTTC. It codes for CASSESGTSRNEQYF.